This T cell receptor (beta chain) was identified in a study of technical replicates of blood from several donors. Repertoires were generated with immunoSEQ multiplex PCR, while TCRdb's copy carries only in-frame clones and drops some. In the table there are tens of thousands of clones, just under 97% of which are singletons. This clone has a handful of counts. Trimming took off 2 bases at V and 1 base at J, with 5 bases between the two ends. The CDR3 runs 13 residues. The V gene's germline CDR1 is SGHVS and CDR2 FQNEAQ. The chain uses TRBV7-8 and TRBJ1-1; D uncertain. This sequence originates from a human donor in good health. The sequenced sample was T cells isolated from PBMCs. The CDR3 sequence is CASSLRGNTEAFF. CDR3 DNA sequence: TGTGCCAGCAGCTTACGGGGGAACACTGAAGCTTTCTTT.